This record looks at one TCR beta chain sequence and its context. Its antigen is not known. This record comes from a study of cytomegalovirus exposure and HLA in healthy donors. Trimming removed 5 bases from V and 2 bases from J, with 21 bases in between. The CDR3 contains 17 residues. Germline lookup yields CDR1 SGHTA and CDR2 FQGNSA. With 60 Vbeta and 13 Jbeta primers, the PCR was carried out. How the authors handled the data: It was a later analysis that counted about 80 million unique TCR beta chains, of which roughly 10 million were shared. Repertoires were generated with immunoSEQ multiplex PCR, while TCRdb's copy carries only in-frame clones and drops some. D and trimming were read from the DNA, whereas the V and J calls and clone size are those reported in that table. The table shows 140,000 or so clones, with around four fifths occurring only once. Study observations and caveats: Accurate prediction of most subjects' HLA-A and HLA-B alleles from TCR beta sequences was reported.

The receptor's source is a boy younger than 10 in good health and CMV-seronegative. The specimen sequenced was PBMCs. The rearrangement uses TRBV7-2 and TRBJ2-5, with D tentatively TRBD2 (5 bases). This CDR3 is CASSVESGGVNQETQYF. The DNA for the CDR3 is TGTGCCAGCAGCGTAGAGAGCGGCGGAGTTAATCAAGAGACCCAGTACTTC.